This T cell receptor (beta chain) was sequenced in a study of cytomegalovirus exposure and HLA in healthy donors (dated by TCRdb to between 2016 and 2019). With regard to the full study: An earlier analysis of about 530 of the donors reported roughly 300 Gb of sequence data and some 110 million unique TCR beta sequences obtained from approximately 180 million T cells. Approximately 300 gigabases of sequencing data and around 85 million unique TCR sequences made up an early release that covered under 750 HLA-typed donors. Of the roughly 400 genotyped donors, 81% fell in the genetic ancestry cluster associated with self-reported Caucasian donors. The study aimed to test whether signatures of past pathogen exposure could be identified by cataloging public T cell receptors. The study profiled the T cell repertoires of fewer than 850 subjects by immunosequencing and related them to cytomegalovirus serostatus. Along with the roughly 700-subject first cohort, a separate validation cohort of over 90 different subjects was used. The study combined high-throughput TCR immunosequencing, statistical association of individual TCRs with disease status, and machine learning to predict cytomegalovirus infection status. To study patterns of TCR occurrence, a later analysis re-analyzed previously published TCR beta repertoires from around 700 donors and added high-resolution HLA genotyping. In the later analysis, no new phenotypic data were used to find candidate immune exposures; instead, reliance was placed on TCR beta sequences and their occurrence across donors. In an earlier analysis of about 590 of the donors, high-throughput TCR beta sequencing was used to judge whether each TCR beta V gene segment behaved as functional or pseudogenic. Donor age, sex, ethnicity and CMV serostatus were collected together with the repertoire data. In a later genetic analysis, genome-wide SNP genotypes for about three fifths of the 666 donors were used, and that subset was treated as a discovery cohort. All discovery cohort repertoires had been generated using a single sequencing platform. Class I and class II HLA loci were covered by the typing at four-digit resolution. Typing coverage varied by locus: about 620-630 donors for A, B, C, DRB1 and DQB1; some 520 for DQA1; 600 to 610 for DPA1; around 490 for DPB1. Because of strong linkage in the cohort, 4 to 6 DR-DQ haplotypes were treated as single units for association and clustering. Across about 370 genotyped donors of the cohort, an average of roughly 230,000 unique TCR beta nucleotide sequences per donor were sequenced, and approximately 17% of those sequences were non-productive. Overall study outcomes, separate from this receptor: The only immune exposure information available for the cohort was CMV serostatus. At a false discovery rate of 0.05, a later analysis linked under 20,000 TCR beta sequences to specific HLA alleles. A cluster of highly shared sequence variants was judged likely to be a technical artifact of the sequencing pipeline. Because counts were too low, roughly 17 rarely observed V segments, including chromosome 9 orphons, were left out of the earlier analysis of several hundred of the donors. The cohort was sequenced for TCR beta chains only, and without alpha or paired-chain data the features that could be detected were limited. In a later analysis, HLA-associated TCR beta chains were found to be more clonally expanded and to have lower generation probabilities than equally common non-associated chains. An association between a missense DCLRE1C variant and V-gene and J-gene trimming of TCR beta chains was found in a later genetic analysis and replicated in an independent cohort. Linkage disequilibrium might explain the correlated functional status among segregating V segments, but an unknown experimental factor could not be excluded. A later analysis found that TCR association rates varied across HLA loci, with DRB1 alleles showing the most associated TCRs and HLA-C alleles the fewest. Because HLA typing was unavailable for some donors at each locus, only the typed subset was used in association tests. Cytomegalovirus status was reported to be diagnosed by the classifier with high specificity and sensitivity in both the original and validation cohorts. A later genetic analysis reported fewer N-insertions in productive TCRs among donors in an Asian-associated ancestry cluster than the roughly 700-donor mean. The study listed over 150 TCR beta chains as associated with cytomegalovirus. A later analysis reported that several top co-occurrence clusters appeared linked to parvovirus B19, influenza, CMV and Epstein-Barr virus. Assigning TCR associations to individual alleles was difficult when HLA alleles, especially DR and DQ, strongly co-occurred. A further reported finding was that TCR beta sequences accurately predicted the HLA-A and HLA-B alleles for most subjects in the first cohort. The authors suggested that the approach could potentially be generalized to other disease states and immunological phenotypes. In vitro tests confirmed that a few of the cytomegalovirus-associated TCR beta chains recognize cytomegalovirus antigens. According to a later analysis, most CMV-associated TCR beta chains appeared to be HLA-restricted, and the HLA associations seemed to be driven largely by CMV exposure. An earlier analysis of approximately 540 of the donors showed that most TCR beta V segments appeared in productive rearrangements either about 90% or about 30% of the time, which broadly matched IMGT annotations. Roughly uniform sequencing depth across donors was assumed in presence/absence analyses, although this assumption may not hold. Most TCR sequences were observed very rarely across donors, whereas some public TCRs were present in many individuals.

Only a few counts were recorded for this clone. Its antigen remains unidentified. No base qualities exist here, and no much larger clone lies one base off it. The cohort consisted of 650 to 700 healthy bone marrow donors. At the time of sampling, all cohort members were nominally healthy, though unrecorded immune exposures were likely present. The donor was CMV seronegative and belonged to the group of 350 to 400 seronegative cohort members. A peripheral blood sample was provided by each donor, and peripheral blood mononuclear cells were used for TCR beta sequencing. Genomic DNA was extracted from the blood cell samples with the Qiagen DNeasy Blood Extraction Kit. The library was produced with the immunoSEQ multiplex PCR assay. The multiplex PCR relied on a mix of 60 forward primers for TCR Vbeta segments and 13 reverse primers for TCR Jbeta segments. The CDR3 region of rearranged TCR beta genes was amplified from genomic DNA with a multiplex PCR assay. The Illumina HiSeq System was used to sequence the amplified TCR beta libraries as 87-base-pair reads. The original pipeline was this. Across the 600 to 700 repertoires, a later analysis counted roughly 84 million unique TCR beta chains, 8.5 million to 12 million of which were shared by at least two donors. A nearest-neighbor algorithm error-corrected the raw reads and collapsed the reads into unique sequences, merging closely related sequences to remove PCR and sequencing errors. Alignment of CDR3 sequences to IMGT reference sequences was used to assign V, D and J gene segments. For a sequence to be retained, a match of at least six nucleotides was required to both a V gene segment and a J gene segment. Rearrangements were called productive when the CDR3 lacked stop codons and stayed in frame with V and J; all others were non-productive. Following IMGT convention, CDR3 was defined as the stretch from the second conserved V-encoded cysteine up to the conserved J-encoded phenylalanine. Sequences without an unambiguous match to a single V gene segment were excluded from the earlier analysis of 500 to 700 of the donors. In an earlier analysis of some 590 of the donors, V segments were called functional above 56.7% productive rearrangements and were called segregating when the between-donor standard deviation exceeded 5%. A statistical classification framework was built to diagnose cytomegalovirus status from the catalog of TCR beta chain sequences. In a later analysis, TCR nucleotide sequences were compared against IMGT/GENE-DB human TR gene sequences so that V and J genes could be assigned. A later analysis assigned CDR3 sequences and most-parsimonious VDJ recombination scenarios with the TCRdist pipeline. In a later analysis, every TCR beta chain was defined by the combination of its CDR3 amino acid sequence and its V-gene family, and reads without a unique V-gene family were dropped. To address suspected cross-contamination and a sequencing artifact, a later analysis removed under 600 highly shared, low-generation-probability nucleotide sequences. A later analysis calculated a clonal expansion index for each public chain from normalized within-repertoire ranks of inferred template counts. In a later analysis, generation probabilities were computed using a VDJ recombination model fitted to out-of-frame rearrangements, and the results were checked against IGoR. In a later analysis, hypergeometric tests were used to score TCR-TCR, TCR-HLA and TCR-CMV co-occurrence, with a repertoire-size bias correction applied to TCR pairs. In a later analysis, false discovery rates were estimated by permuting HLA or CMV assignments 20 times. A later analysis grouped co-occurring TCRs with DBSCAN, adding TCRdist sequence similarity when clustering within HLA-allele-positive subsets. For co-occurrence clustering, repertoires with fewer than 30,000 or more than 120,000 public chains were excluded, along with five repertoires with anomalous nucleotide sharing. The table comes from immuneACCESS by way of TCRdb, which keeps in-frame sequences with V and J called. Part of the clones is missing from these tables; in studies checked, under half for an unresolved V gene and the rest for unknown reasons. V, J and clone size derive from that table, while D and trimming were established from the DNA sequence. This sample holds 150,000 to 200,000 clones; around nine tenths were observed only once. Together, the top ten hold roughly 1.9% of the sample.

This sequence was found in a woman aged 18-29 years in good health and CMV-seronegative. The sample comprised PBMCs.

The CDR3 region: CASSPSPSAGELFF. The nucleotide sequence reads as follows: TGTGCCAGCAGCCCTAGCCCCTCGGCCGGGGAGCTGTTTTTT. The chain uses TRBV7-6 and TRBJ2-2; TRBD2 could be the D gene, as 5 bases match. V loses 5 bases of germline sequence and J loses 6 bases, and the interval between the two ends is 13 bases. CDR1 SGHVS and CDR2 FNYEAQ were looked up in the germline V gene. The CDR3 has 14 amino acids, counting the end cysteine and phenylalanine. The sequence is cut down to CDR3 DNA, 42 bases in frame from base 1.